This TCR beta chain was recorded in a study of regulatory T cells in long-lasting Graves disease. Study details: Positive TSH receptor antibodies alongside over 5 years of antithyroid drugs were what marked Graves' disease as persistent.

Documented time point: persistent/refractory GD, antithyroid drugs over 5 years with positive TRAb. The TCR library was prepared using RNA isolated from PBMCs. Investigators prepared the TCR beta libraries by applying iRepertoire HTBI primers and Arm-PCR of CDR3 regions. TCRdb fed the multiplex PCR reads into MiXCR, producing one record per CDR3 protein. The sample has about 430,000 distinct CDR3 sequences; under 25% are singletons. Findings of the study overall: Segments TRBV28, TRBJ1-2 and TRBJ2-5 showed preferential usage in persistent disease. Relative to newly diagnosed Graves' patients, persistent ones had lower TCR diversity.

To note about this clonotype: Antigen: not known. A much more abundant neighbour one base away suggests this may be a read error.

Germline assignment: CDR1 MNHNS and CDR2 SASEGT. The CDR3 spans 13 residues. Trimming removed 4 bases from V and 6 bases from J, with 10 bases in between. The TCR sequence derives from a female donor with Graves disease. The V gene is TRBV6-1, the J gene TRBJ1-5, with unresolved D. Sequencing was performed on peripheral blood mononuclear cells (PBMCs), taken when the disease was refractory, from a patient treated with antithyroid drugs. The CDR3 bases are TGTGCCAGCAGTGGTTTACAAGGTCAGCCCCAGCATTTT. Its protein is CASSGLQGQPQHF.